This passage covers 10 T cell receptor beta chains from one sample sequenced in a study of Ad26.COV2.S vaccination and SARS-CoV-2 variants. Treatment here: around 19 received Ad26.COV2.S at low or high dose, single or two shots; five or six received placebo; per-sample allocation not given. Sampling happened 63 days after the first vaccine or placebo injection. Sequencing was performed with immunoSEQ multiplex PCR; in TCRdb, only in-frame clones are kept and a portion is missing. In the table there are about 280,000 clones, about 90% of which are singletons. Material: peripheral blood, obtained in a trial of Ad26.COV2.S vaccine versus placebo. Receptors were obtained from a person aged 18-65 years who received the Ad26.COV2.S COVID-19 vaccine or a placebo.

The genes are TRBV10-3 and TRBJ2-1; 7 bases are shared with TRBD1. Germline V gene sequence: CDR1 ENHRY, CDR2 SYGVKD. Trimming took 8 bases from V and 4 from J; bases not matched to a gene: 11. This CDR3 has 15 amino acids. CDR3 loop: CAIQKGARGYNEQFF. As DNA, the CDR3 is TGTGCCATCCAAAAGGGGGCGCGAGGGTACAATGAGCAGTTCTTC.

The chain employs TRBV7-9 and TRBJ2-2; 7 bases line up with TRBD1. The CDR3 extends over 15 amino acids. Germline trimming cut 7 bases from V and 0 bases from J; bases unmatched to any gene: 5. Germline V gene sequence: CDR1 SEHNR, CDR2 FQNEAQ (reference sequence). CDR3 coding DNA: TGTGCCAGCACCCTAGGGGGCGCGAACACCGGGGAGCTGTTTTTT. Translated: CASTLGGANTGELFF.

This chain links TRBV28 with TRBJ2-1; D is unresolved. Germline values: CDR1 MDHEN, CDR2 SYDVKM. The CDR3 runs to 14 residues. Trimming shortened V by 8 bases and J by 1 base, and 12 bases separated the two germline ends. In DNA form, the CDR3 reads TGTGCCAGCGGCGACGAGGCTTCCTACAATGAGCAGTTCTTC. This translates into CASGDEASYNEQFF.

The chain has TRBV6-1 and TRBJ1-1; possible D gene TRBD1, 5 bases. Germline V gene sequence: CDR1 MNHNS, CDR2 SASEGT. This CDR3 is 14 amino acids long. V lost 2 bases and J lost 2, with 9 bases in between. The CDR3 region has the DNA TGTGCCAGCAGTGAAAATACAGGAAACACTGAAGCTTTCTTT. Protein: CASSENTGNTEAFF.

V is TRBV28 and J is TRBJ2-7, with D tentatively TRBD2 (5 bases). The V end was cut by 4 bases, the J end by 4 bases, with 26 bases between. There are 18 residues in the CDR3. From germline, CDR1 is MDHEN and CDR2 SYDVKM. CDR3 sequence reads: CASSSPGIVGQSSYEQYF. CDR3 DNA: TGTGCCAGCAGTTCCCCGGGAATCGTTGGGCAGAGTTCTTACGAGCAGTACTTC. The whole variable domain, remainder taken from reference TRBV28 and TRBJ2-7, is DVKVTQSSRYLVKRTGEKVFLECVQDMDHENMFWYRQDPGLGLRLIYFSYDVKMKEKGDIPEGYSVSREKKERFSLILESASTNQTSMYLCASSSPGIVGQSSYEQYFGPGTRLTVT.

The chain joins TRBV19 to TRBJ1-2, with 8 positions matching TRBD1. With V trimmed by 5 bases and J by 5 bases, 1 base remained unmatched. The CDR3 contains 12 residues. Germline V gives CDR1 LNHDA, CDR2 SQIVND (reference sequence). The CDR3: CASSDRGYGYTF. DNA of the CDR3: TGTGCCAGTAGTGACAGGGGTTATGGCTACACCTTC.

The chain is built from TRBV2 and TRBJ1-1; 12 bases line up with TRBD1. The CDR3 runs to 15 residues. Per germline, CDR1 SNHLY and CDR2 FYNNEI. V shed 4 bases, J shed 4 bases, and the junction held 4 bases outside the gene matches. The CDR3 bases are TGTGCCAGCAGTGCCGGGACAGGGGGCGTCACTGAAGCTTTCTTT. It specifies CASSAGTGGVTEAFF.

The J gene is TRBJ1-4, the V gene TRBV5-8, with unresolved D. Trimming took off 0 bases at V and 3 bases at J, with 12 bases between the two ends. The CDR3 is 16 amino acids. Looked up from germline, CDR1 is SGHTS and CDR2 is YDEGEE. The DNA for the CDR3 is TGTGCCAGCAGCTTGGTTGTTGGTCCCCCTAATGAAAAACTGTTTTTT. Translating it yields CASSLVVGPPNEKLFF.

The chain has TRBV7-2 and TRBJ2-6, with D uncertain. The CDR3 totals 16 residues. Germline values: CDR1 SGHTA, CDR2 FQGNSA. The V and J ends lost 1 base and 0 bases respectively, with 7 bases between them. The CDR3 sequence: CASSLGHPSGANVLTF. The DNA for the CDR3 is TGTGCCAGCAGCTTAGGCCACCCCTCTGGGGCCAACGTCCTGACTTTC.

This clone was picked up one time. The V call is TRBV7-8, the J call TRBJ2-7; unclear D gene. The germline CDR1 and CDR2 sequences are SGHVS and FQNEAQ. Trimming removed 0 bases from V and 3 bases from J, with 12 bases in between. The CDR3 is made up of 15 amino acids. The CDR3: CASSLARGKVYEQYF. The CDR3 DNA sequence: TGTGCCAGCAGCTTAGCGCGCGGCAAAGTCTACGAGCAGTACTTC. Looking up the rest from reference TRBV7-8 and TRBJ2-7 gives the full variable domain: GAGVSQSPRYKVAKRGQDVALRCDPISGHVSLFWYQQALGQGPEFLTYFQNEAQLDKSGLPSDRFFAERPEGSVSTLKIQRTQQEDSAVYLCASSLARGKVYEQYFGPGTRLTVT.